This entry lists 25 T cell receptor beta chains sequenced from one sample in a study of CD8+ T cells in alopecia areata. cDNA serving as the sequencing template came from extracted, reverse transcribed RNA. Some clones are missing from TCRdb's copy, which holds only in-frame ones; the method was immunoSEQ multiplex PCR. The sample lists a few hundred thousand clones, approximately 57% seen once, with 1.6% in the top ten. Treatment in this sample: oral pan-JAK inhibitor, 5-10 mg twice daily. This sample comprised CD4+ T cells sorted from blood, obtained at week 4, from a patient treated with tofacitinib. The receptor source for this set is a human donor with alopecia areata.

The gene calls are TRBV29-1 and TRBJ1-1; D remains unclear. Germline values: CDR1 SQVTM, CDR2 ANQGSEA. The CDR3 runs 11 residues. V lost 5 bases, J lost 1 base, and 5 bases lay in between. Here the CDR3 reads CSVSENTEAFF. Written as DNA, the CDR3 is TGCAGCGTTTCGGAGAACACTGAAGCTTTCTTT.

The chain is built from TRBV9 and TRBJ2-5, with TRBD2 matching 8 bases. CDR1 and CDR2 from the germline V gene are SGDLS and YYNGEE. J gave up 3 bases and V 3 bases, and 7 bases lay outside the gene matches. CDR3 size: 15 residues. Here the CDR3 reads CASSATAGAKETQYF. CDR3 nucleotide sequence: TGTGCCAGCAGCGCAACAGCGGGGGCCAAAGAGACCCAGTACTTC. The variable domain in full, with the rest retrieved from reference TRBV9 and TRBJ2-5, is DSGVTQTPKHLITATGQRVTLRCSPRSGDLSVYWYQQSLDQGLQFLIQYYNGEERAKGNILERFSAQQFPDLHSELNLSSLELGDSALYFCASSATAGAKETQYFGPGTRLLVL.

The table lists this clone with a few counts. The chain joins TRBV29-1 to TRBJ2-1; 10 nucleotides align to TRBD2. Looked up from germline, CDR1 is SQVTM and CDR2 is ANQGSEA. CDR3 size: 14 residues. Unmatched junction bases numbered 5, after V lost 2 bases and J lost 7 bases. CDR3 sequence (DNA): TGCAGCGTTGAACTAGCGGGGGAGAGAAATGAGCAGTTCTTC. It is translated as CSVELAGERNEQFF.

This clone was recorded a few times. This chain uses TRBV27 with TRBJ2-5, with 8 nucleotides matching TRBD2. CDR1 is MNHEY, CDR2 SMNVEV, per germline (reference sequence). V lost 4 bases and J lost 3; bases outside the gene matches: 10. The CDR3 sequence is 16 residues long. The CDR3 coding sequence is TGTGCCAGCAGTTCATCCTCCGGGACTAGTAAAGAGACCCAGTACTTC. Protein: CASSSSSGTSKETQYF.

This rearrangement joins TRBV5-6 to TRBJ2-1; possibly TRBD2 for D (5 bases). The V gene's germline CDR1 is SGHDT and CDR2 YYEEEE. Between the trimmed V and J ends, which lost 0 bases and 7 bases, there was a span of 8 bases. CDR3 length: 13 residues. CDR3 DNA: TGTGCCAGCAGCTTGGCCACGGGGAATGAGCAGTTCTTC. Protein product: CASSLATGNEQFF.

V usage is TRBV29-1 and J usage is TRBJ1-4; 10 bases are shared with TRBD1. Per the germline V gene, CDR1 is SQVTM and CDR2 is ANQGSEA. With 7 bases clipped from V and 6 bases from J, the junction kept 5 bases outside the gene matches. There are 13 residues in the CDR3. DNA of the CDR3: TGCAGCGGATCCGGGACAGGGGATGAAAAACTGTTTTTT. It translates to CSGSGTGDEKLFF.

V is TRBV5-1 and J is TRBJ1-1; 7 nucleotides line up with TRBD1. The V segment lost 1 base and the J segment 5 bases; nucleotides outside the gene matches: 8. CDR3 length: 15 residues. Germline V gene lookup returns CDR1 SGHRS and CDR2 YFSETQ. In DNA form, the CDR3 reads TGCGCCAGCAGCTTGTCGCACAGGGGTGATACTGAAGCTTTCTTT. Translating it yields CASSLSHRGDTEAFF.

This clone was recorded a few times. This rearrangement joins TRBV4-2 to TRBJ1-1; 7 bases line up with TRBD1. The CDR3 consists of 14 residues. Per germline, CDR1 LGHNA and CDR2 YNFKEQ. Trimming took 1 base from V and 5 from J; bases not matched to a gene: 4. The CDR3 loop reads CASSQVTGVTEAFF. The CDR3 coding sequence is TGTGCCAGCAGCCAAGTAACAGGGGTTACTGAAGCTTTCTTT.

This clone showed up just once. The J gene is TRBJ1-2, the V gene TRBV30; D gene unclear. Germline V CDR1 and CDR2: GTSNPN, SVGIG (reference sequence). V was clipped by 7 bases and J by 4 bases, with 19 bases between them. This CDR3 is built from 14 residues. The CDR3 loop reads CASKAGASAYGYTF. For the CDR3, the DNA is TGTGCCTCAAAGGCGGGAGCCTCAGCCTATGGCTACACCTTC.

This rearrangement joins TRBV29-1 to TRBJ1-5; the D gene is possibly TRBD1 (5 bases). The CDR3 sequence is 13 residues long. V was pared by 5 bases and J by 5 bases, with 13 bases between. Per the germline V gene, CDR1 is SQVTM and CDR2 is ANQGSEA. DNA for the CDR3: TGCAGCGTTCAGCATCGGGGGGATCAGCCCCAGCATTTT. This translates into CSVQHRGDQPQHF.

This rearrangement joins TRBV25-1 to TRBJ1-1; TRBD1 aligns across 7 bases. The J segment lost 2 bases and the V segment lost 4 bases, leaving 1 base of the junction unmatched. This CDR3 has 13 residues. Germline V gene data show CDR1 as MGHDK and CDR2 as SYGVNS. CDR3 in DNA: TGTGCCAGCAGTGGACAGGGCAACACTGAAGCTTTCTTT. It yields the protein CASSGQGNTEAFF.

The rearrangement links TRBV29-1 to TRBJ1-5; 8 bases map to TRBD1. Per germline, CDR1 SQVTM and CDR2 ANQGSEA. V dropped 4 bases and J dropped 1; count of bases not matched to a gene: 6. The CDR3 sequence is 15 residues long. The CDR3 loop reads CSVVWTGNSNQPQHF. DNA of the CDR3: TGCAGCGTTGTCTGGACAGGGAACAGCAATCAGCCCCAGCATTTT.

The rearrangement links TRBV30 to TRBJ2-2; no firm D call. The germline gives CDR1 GTSNPN, CDR2 SVGIG (reference sequence). CDR3 size: 14 residues. Trimming took 0 bases from V and 6 from J, leaving 11 bases between them. CDR3 nucleotide sequence: TGTGCCTGGAGTGTACTTAGCTTGGCCGGGGAGCTGTTTTTT. Amino acids: CAWSVLSLAGELFF.

The chain has TRBV30 and TRBJ2-7; D remains unclear. There are 11 residues in the CDR3. Germline loops: CDR1 GTSNPN, CDR2 SVGIG (reference sequence). Trimming took 3 bases from V and 5 from J, leaving 8 bases between them. The CDR3 here is CAWSNRDEQYF. CDR3 in DNA: TGTGCCTGGAGCAATCGGGACGAGCAGTACTTC. The full variable domain, rest sourced from reference TRBV30 and TRBJ2-7, is SQTIHQWPATLVQPVGSPLSLECTVEGTSNPNLYWYRQAAGRGLQLLFYSVGIGQISSEVPQNLSASRPQDRQFILSSKKLLLSDSGFYLCAWSNRDEQYFGPGTRLTVT.

The chain links TRBV9 to TRBJ1-5; TRBD1 matches at 7 bases. The CDR3 runs 14 residues. V lost 3 bases, J lost 3 bases, and 3 bases stayed unmatched. Looked up from germline, CDR1 is SGDLS and CDR2 is YYNGEE. The CDR3 DNA sequence: TGTGCCAGCAGCGAAGGACAGGCCAATCAGCCCCAGCATTTT. It specifies CASSEGQANQPQHF.

There are a few counts of this clone. This sample also contains other DNA sequences that code for the same CDR3. The chain recombines TRBV7-8 with TRBJ2-7; 7 bases fit TRBD1. Germline CDR1 reads SGHVS; CDR2 reads FQNEAQ. Trimming took 4 bases from V and 0 from J; bases not matched to a gene: 3. CDR3 length: 14 residues. The CDR3 sequence is CASSSRDSSYEQYF. The CDR3 DNA follows: TGTGCCAGCAGCTCACGGGACAGCTCCTACGAGCAGTACTTC.

This clone was counted between two and nine times. The chain joins TRBV29-1 to TRBJ2-1; a weak D match, TRBD2 (5 bases). CDR1 is SQVTM, CDR2 ANQGSEA, per germline. The CDR3 spans 14 residues. The germline V and J ends were trimmed by 7 bases and 4 bases, with 17 bases remaining between them. The CDR3 nucleotides are TGCAGCGCTATTGCCTCGGGGAATTACAATGAGCAGTTCTTC. Protein: CSAIASGNYNEQFF.

J is TRBJ2-7 and V is TRBV28, with 9 positions matching TRBD1. V lost 6 bases to trimming and J lost 4 bases; unmatched junction nucleotides: 13. CDR1 and CDR2 (germline): MDHEN, SYDVKM. The CDR3 contains 16 residues. CDR3 coding DNA: TGTGCCAGCAGCCTGATACCGGGACAGGGTGCGTACGAGCAGTACTTC. This encodes CASSLIPGQGAYEQYF.

The chain couples TRBV7-3 to TRBJ2-1; perhaps D is TRBD1 or TRBD2 (5 bases each). V lost 0 bases, J lost 6 bases, and 15 bases lay in between. The CDR3 covers 16 residues. CDR1 and CDR2 from the germline V gene are SGHTA and FQGTGA. The CDR3 region is CASSLTSAARGNEQFF. The CDR3 nucleotides read TGTGCCAGCAGCTTAACTAGCGCCGCTAGGGGCAATGAGCAGTTCTTC. Combining the CDR3 with reference TRBV7-3 and TRBJ2-1 gives the whole variable domain GAGVSQTPSNKVTEKGKYVELRCDPISGHTALYWYRQSLGQGPEFLIYFQGTGAADDSGLPNDRFFAVRPEGSVSTLKIQRTERGDSAVYLCASSLTSAARGNEQFFGPGTRLTVL.

The chain carries TRBV11-2 and TRBJ1-1; D is unclear. With 0 bases removed from V and 5 bases from J, the gap between germline ends came to 7 bases. The CDR3 contains 13 residues. Germline V gives CDR1 SGHAT, CDR2 FQNNGV. CDR3 sequence (DNA): TGTGCCAGCAGCTTAGAGTGGGAAACTGAAGCTTTCTTT. Translated, it gives CASSLEWETEAFF.

This clone was picked up a small number of times. The V call is TRBV7-8, the J call TRBJ2-5; D is unresolved. This CDR3 is 12 amino acids long. Germline loops: CDR1 SGHVS, CDR2 FQNEAQ. V lost 5 bases to trimming and J lost 0 bases, with 4 bases between them. The CDR3 loop reads CASSPYQETQYF. As DNA, the CDR3 is TGTGCCAGCAGCCCGTACCAAGAGACCCAGTACTTC. The full variable domain, with the rest looked up from reference TRBV7-8 and TRBJ2-5, is GAGVSQSPRYKVAKRGQDVALRCDPISGHVSLFWYQQALGQGPEFLTYFQNEAQLDKSGLPSDRFFAERPEGSVSTLKIQRTQQEDSAVYLCASSPYQETQYFGPGTRLLVL.

The sample holds a few counts of this clone. The CDR3 loop is CAWNRVPNEQFF. Here the CDR3 DNA reads TGTGCCTGGAACAGGGTACCCAATGAGCAGTTCTTC. The chain joins TRBV30 to TRBJ2-1; D perhaps matches TRBD1 (6 bases). The CDR3 contains 12 residues. The germline V and J ends were trimmed by 4 bases and 6 bases, with 10 bases remaining between them. Looked up from germline, CDR1 is GTSNPN and CDR2 is SVGIG (reference sequence).

The J gene is TRBJ1-4, the V gene TRBV5-1; maybe TRBD1 (5 bases). The CDR3 is made up of 15 amino acids. The V end lost 7 bases, the J end lost 8 bases, and 21 bases lay between the germline ends. CDR1 is SGHRS and CDR2 is YFSETQ in the germline V gene. The CDR3 DNA reads TGCGCCAGCGCGGGGGGTAACCCGGTAGGGGAAAAACTGTTTTTT. Its translation is CASAGGNPVGEKLFF. The variable domain in full, completed from reference TRBV5-1 and TRBJ1-4, reads KAGVTQTPRYLIKTRGQQVTLSCSPISGHRSVSWYQQTPGQGLQFLFEYFSETQRNKGNFPGRFSGRQFSNSRSEMNVSTLELGDSALYLCASAGGNPVGEKLFFGSGTQLSVL.

About this clone: A clone one base away is much larger, so this may be a read error. The chain uses TRBV13 and TRBJ2-3; D gene unclear. The CDR3 length is 11 residues. Trimming left V 3 bases short and J 4 bases short, with 2 bases between. Germline CDR1 is PRHDT and CDR2 is FYEKMQ (reference sequence). The chain's CDR3 is CASSLADTQYF. For the CDR3, the DNA is TGTGCCAGCAGCTTGGCAGATACGCAGTATTTT.

The CDR3, as DNA: TGTGCCAGCAGTCCTCGGAGTGGGGGCGGGGTTGAAGAGCAGTTCTTC. Its translation: CASSPRSGGGVEEQFF. The V gene is TRBV27, the J gene TRBJ2-1; D is tentatively TRBD1 or TRBD2 (6 bases each). Looked up from germline, CDR1 is MNHEY and CDR2 is SMNVEV (reference sequence). V lost 5 bases and J lost 10, with 24 bases in between. The CDR3 sequence is 16 residues long.